Reported below is one TCR beta chain. Here immunoSEQ multiplex PCR was the method, and the copy in TCRdb shows in-frame clones only, minus some. This table holds about 140,000 clones, approximately 80% found once. These data belong to a study of cytotoxic CD8 clonotypes in ibrutinib-treated CLL. Deletions cut 7 bases from V and 5 bases from J, with 9 bases between. Germline lookup yields CDR1 LNHDA and CDR2 SQIVND (reference sequence). The CDR3 extends over 12 amino acids. This clonotype originated in a human donor with chronic lymphocytic leukemia. The starting material was PBMCs, obtained after 36 months of ibrutinib treatment. This sequence joins TRBV19 and TRBJ1-5, with TRBD1 as a possible D gene (6 bases). CDR3 nucleotides: TGTGCCAGTAATTACAGGGATCAGCCCCAGCATTTT. Its protein is CASNYRDQPQHF.